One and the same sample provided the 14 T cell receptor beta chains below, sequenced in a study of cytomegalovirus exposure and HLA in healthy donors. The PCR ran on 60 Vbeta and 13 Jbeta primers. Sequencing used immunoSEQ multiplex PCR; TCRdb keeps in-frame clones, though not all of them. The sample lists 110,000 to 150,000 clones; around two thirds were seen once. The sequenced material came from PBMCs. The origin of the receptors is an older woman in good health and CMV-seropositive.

CDR3 sequence reads: CASSQGGGETQYF. For the CDR3, the DNA is TGCGCCAGCAGCCAGGGAGGGGGAGAGACCCAGTACTTC. V is TRBV4-1 and J is TRBJ2-5; TRBD2 is a possible D gene (7 bases). Trimming stripped 3 bases from V and 4 bases from J, with 9 bases between. The CDR3 has 13 amino acids. The germline V gene encodes CDR1 MGHRA and CDR2 YSYEKL.

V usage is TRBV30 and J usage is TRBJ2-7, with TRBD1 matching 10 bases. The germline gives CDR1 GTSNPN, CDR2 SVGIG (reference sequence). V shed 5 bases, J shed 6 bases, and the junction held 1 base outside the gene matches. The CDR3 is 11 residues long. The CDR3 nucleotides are TGTGCCTGGGGACAGGGGGGCGAGCAGTACTTC. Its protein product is CAWGQGGEQYF.

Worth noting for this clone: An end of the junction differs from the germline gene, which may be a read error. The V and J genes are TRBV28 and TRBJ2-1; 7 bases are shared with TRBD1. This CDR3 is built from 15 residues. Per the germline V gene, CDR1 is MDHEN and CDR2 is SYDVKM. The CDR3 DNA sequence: TGTGCCAGCCGTTTGGGCAGGGGGATGAACAATGAGCAGTTCTTC. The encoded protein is CASRLGRGMNNEQFF. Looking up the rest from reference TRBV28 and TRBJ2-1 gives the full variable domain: DVKVTQSSRYLVKRTGEKVFLECVQDMDHENMFWYRQDPGLGLRLIYFSYDVKMKEKGDIPEGYSVSREKKERFSLILESASTNQTSMYLCASRLGRGMNNEQFFGPGTRLTVL.

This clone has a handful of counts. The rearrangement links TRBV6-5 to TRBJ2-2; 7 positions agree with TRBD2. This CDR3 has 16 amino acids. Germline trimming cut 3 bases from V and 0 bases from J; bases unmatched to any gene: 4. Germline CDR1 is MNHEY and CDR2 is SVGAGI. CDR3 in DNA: TGTGCCAGCAGTTATCAGCTAGCGGCGAACACCGGGGAGCTGTTTTTT. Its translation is CASSYQLAANTGELFF.

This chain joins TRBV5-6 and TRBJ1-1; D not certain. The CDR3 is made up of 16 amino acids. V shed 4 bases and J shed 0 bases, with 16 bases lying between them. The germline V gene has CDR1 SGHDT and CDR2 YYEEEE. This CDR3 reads CASSAGGLRMNTEAFF. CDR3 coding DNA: TGTGCCAGCAGCGCGGGAGGCCTCCGTATGAACACTGAAGCTTTCTTT.

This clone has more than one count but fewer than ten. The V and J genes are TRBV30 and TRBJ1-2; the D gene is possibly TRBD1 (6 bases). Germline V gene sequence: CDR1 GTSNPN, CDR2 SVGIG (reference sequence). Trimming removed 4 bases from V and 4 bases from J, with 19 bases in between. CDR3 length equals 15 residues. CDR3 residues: CAWTPGGGPPYGYTF. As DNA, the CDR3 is TGTGCCTGGACCCCTGGGGGCGGACCTCCCTATGGCTACACCTTC.

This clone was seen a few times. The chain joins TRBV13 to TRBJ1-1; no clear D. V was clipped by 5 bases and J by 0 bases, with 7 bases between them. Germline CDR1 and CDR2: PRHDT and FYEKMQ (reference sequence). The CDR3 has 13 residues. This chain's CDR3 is CASSRGLNTEAFF. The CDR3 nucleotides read TGTGCCAGCAGCCGAGGGTTGAACACTGAAGCTTTCTTT.

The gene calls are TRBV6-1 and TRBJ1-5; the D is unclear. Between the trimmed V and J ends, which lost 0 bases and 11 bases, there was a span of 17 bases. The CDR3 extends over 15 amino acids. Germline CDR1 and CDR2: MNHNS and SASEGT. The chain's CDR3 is CASSEALPAAGTQHF. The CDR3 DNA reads TGTGCCAGCAGTGAAGCGCTTCCGGCGGCCGGGACCCAGCATTTT.

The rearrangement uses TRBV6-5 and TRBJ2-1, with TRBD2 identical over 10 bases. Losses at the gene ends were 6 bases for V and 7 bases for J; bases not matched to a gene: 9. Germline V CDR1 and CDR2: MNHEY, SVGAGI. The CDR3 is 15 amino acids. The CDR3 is CASSPLAGFGNEQFF. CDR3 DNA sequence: TGTGCCAGCAGCCCACTAGCGGGATTTGGTAATGAGCAGTTCTTC.

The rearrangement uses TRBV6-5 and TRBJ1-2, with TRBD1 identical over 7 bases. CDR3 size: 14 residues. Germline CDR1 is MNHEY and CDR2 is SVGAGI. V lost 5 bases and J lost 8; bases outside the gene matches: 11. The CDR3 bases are TGTGCCAGCAGTACAAACGGACAGGTTCAAGGCTACACCTTC. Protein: CASSTNGQVQGYTF.

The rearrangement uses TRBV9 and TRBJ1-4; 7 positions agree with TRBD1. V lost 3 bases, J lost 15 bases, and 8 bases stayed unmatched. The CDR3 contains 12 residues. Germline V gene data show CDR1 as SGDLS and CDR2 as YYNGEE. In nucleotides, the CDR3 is TGTGCCAGCAGCGGACCCACAGGGGAAGTGTTTTTT. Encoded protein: CASSGPTGEVFF.

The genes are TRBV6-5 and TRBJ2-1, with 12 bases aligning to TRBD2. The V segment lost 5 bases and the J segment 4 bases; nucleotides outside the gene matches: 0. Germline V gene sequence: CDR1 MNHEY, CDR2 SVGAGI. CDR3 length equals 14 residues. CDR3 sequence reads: CASSLAGGYNEQFF. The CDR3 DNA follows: TGTGCCAGCAGTCTAGCGGGAGGGTACAATGAGCAGTTCTTC.

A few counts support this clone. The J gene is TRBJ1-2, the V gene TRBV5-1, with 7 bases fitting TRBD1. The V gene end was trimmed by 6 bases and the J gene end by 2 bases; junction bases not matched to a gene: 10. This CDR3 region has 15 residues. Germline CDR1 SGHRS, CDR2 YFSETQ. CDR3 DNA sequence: TGCGCCAGCACTTTGGGGGGACAGAGCAACTATGGCTACACCTTC. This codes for CASTLGGQSNYGYTF.

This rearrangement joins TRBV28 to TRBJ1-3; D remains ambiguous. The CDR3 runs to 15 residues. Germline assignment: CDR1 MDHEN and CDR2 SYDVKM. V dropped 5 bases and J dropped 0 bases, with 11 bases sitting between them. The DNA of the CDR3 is TGTGCCAGCAGTACTCTGACAAACTCTGGAAACACCATATATTTT. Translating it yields CASSTLTNSGNTIYF.